The T cell receptor (beta chain) described here comes from a study of cytotoxic CD8 clonotypes in ibrutinib-treated CLL. About the research overall: Mean yields were 255,043 productive templates and over 85,000 productive rearrangements per sample.

The CDR3 covers 14 residues. Germline values: CDR1 SEHNR, CDR2 FQNEAQ (reference sequence). Turning to this clone: The target antigen is unknown. One end of the junction fails to match germline, which may point to a read error.

Measured with immunoSEQ multiplex PCR; TCRdb has only the in-frame clones, and not every one. The table records approximately 92,000 clones, roughly three quarters of them present only once. Findings and caveats of the study: At the start, clonality exceeded age-matched healthy donors and followed circulating CD8+ T-cell counts. Clonality increased with ibrutinib response but returned toward baseline at progression. Treatment left the uncommon public clonotypes either contracted or stable in frequency.

This specimen consisted of PBMCs, obtained after 24 months of ibrutinib treatment. This TCR was recovered from a human donor with chronic lymphocytic leukemia. V usage is TRBV7-9 and J usage is TRBJ1-2, with 7 bases lining up with TRBD1. The DNA of the CDR3 is TGTGCCGGCAGCTCAGGACAGGACTACTATGGCTACACCTTC. The encoded protein is CAGSSGQDYYGYTF.